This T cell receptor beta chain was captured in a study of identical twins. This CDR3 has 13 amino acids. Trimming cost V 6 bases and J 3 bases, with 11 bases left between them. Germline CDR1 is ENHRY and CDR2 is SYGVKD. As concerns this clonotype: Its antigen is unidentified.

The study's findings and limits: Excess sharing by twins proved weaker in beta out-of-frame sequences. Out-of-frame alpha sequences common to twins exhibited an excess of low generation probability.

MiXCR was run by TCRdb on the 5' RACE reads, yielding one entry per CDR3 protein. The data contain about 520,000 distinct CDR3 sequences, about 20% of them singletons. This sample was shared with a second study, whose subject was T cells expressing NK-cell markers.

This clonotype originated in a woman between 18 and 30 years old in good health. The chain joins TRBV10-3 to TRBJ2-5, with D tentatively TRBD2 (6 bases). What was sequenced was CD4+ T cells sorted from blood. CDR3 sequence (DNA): TGTGCCATCAGGGGAGGATTGAAAGAGACCCAGTACTTC. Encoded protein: CAIRGGLKETQYF.